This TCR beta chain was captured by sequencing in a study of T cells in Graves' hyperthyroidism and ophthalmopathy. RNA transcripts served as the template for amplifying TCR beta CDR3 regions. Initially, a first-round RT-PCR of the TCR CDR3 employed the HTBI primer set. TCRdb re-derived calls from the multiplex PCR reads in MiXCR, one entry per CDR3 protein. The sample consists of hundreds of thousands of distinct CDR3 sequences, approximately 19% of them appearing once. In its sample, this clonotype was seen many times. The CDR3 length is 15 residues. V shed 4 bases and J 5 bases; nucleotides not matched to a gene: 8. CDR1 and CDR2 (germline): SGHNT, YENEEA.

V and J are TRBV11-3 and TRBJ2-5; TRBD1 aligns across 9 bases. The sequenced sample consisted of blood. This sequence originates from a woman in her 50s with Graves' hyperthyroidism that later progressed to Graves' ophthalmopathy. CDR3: CASSSQTGGQETQYF. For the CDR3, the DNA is TGTGCCAGCAGCTCCCAGACAGGGGGTCAGGAGACCCAGTACTTC.